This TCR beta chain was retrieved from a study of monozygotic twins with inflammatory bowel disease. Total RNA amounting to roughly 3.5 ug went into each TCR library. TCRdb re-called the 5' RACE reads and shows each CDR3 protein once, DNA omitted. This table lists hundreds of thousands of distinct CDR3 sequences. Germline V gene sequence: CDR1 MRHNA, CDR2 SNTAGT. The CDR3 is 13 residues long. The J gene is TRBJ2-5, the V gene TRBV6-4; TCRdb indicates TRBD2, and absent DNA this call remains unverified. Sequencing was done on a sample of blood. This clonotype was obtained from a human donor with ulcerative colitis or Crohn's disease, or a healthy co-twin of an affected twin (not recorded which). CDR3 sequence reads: CASSDSRGETQYF.